The entry below gives a single T cell receptor (beta chain) sequence along with its context. The antigen remains undetermined. Measured with immunoSEQ multiplex PCR; TCRdb has only the in-frame clones, and not every one. The sample lists approximately 96,000 clones; 90% were seen once. This entry belongs to a study of OX40 agonist ivuxolimab in advanced cancers. At the level of the study: Ivuxolimab doses were 0.01, 0.1, 0.3, 1.5, 3 or 10 mg/kg every 2 weeks. Study conclusions and caveats: At 0.1 to 3.0 mg/kg and by week 6, clonal expansion occurred in CD4+ and CD8+ blood T cells.

Germline values: CDR1 SGDLS, CDR2 YYNGEE. Trimming took 6 bases from V and 6 from J, leaving 16 bases between them. This CDR3 is built from 14 residues. The material was CD4+ or CD8+ T cells sorted from blood, obtained in a trial of the OX40 agonist ivuxolimab. The receptor comes from an adult with an advanced solid tumor such as melanoma, head and neck, liver or kidney cancer. V and J are TRBV9 and TRBJ2-1, with D perhaps matching TRBD2 (6 bases). CDR3 sequence reads: CASNRLSGGNEQFF. The CDR3 coding sequence is TGTGCCAGCAATCGACTTAGCGGTGGCAATGAGCAGTTCTTC.